This TCR beta chain was recovered during a study of cytomegalovirus exposure and HLA in healthy donors. PCR used 60 Vbeta primers and 13 Jbeta primers. Repertoires were generated with immunoSEQ multiplex PCR, while TCRdb's copy carries only in-frame clones and drops some. The sample spans some 47,000 clones; the ten largest clones claim around 2%. The receptor was derived from a woman aged 40 to 55 in good health and CMV-seronegative. The sequenced sample was PBMCs.

CDR3 DNA sequence: TGCGCCAGCAGCCCCCCTGGGAGGAACACTGAAGCTTTCTTT. This codes for CASSPPGRNTEAFF. The chain carries TRBV5-1 and TRBJ1-1; D call uncertain. This CDR3 region has 14 residues. Germline V gene data show CDR1 as SGHRS and CDR2 as YFSETQ. Between the trimmed V and J ends, which lost 4 bases and 1 base, there was a span of 11 bases.